This entry lists 6 T cell receptor beta chains sequenced from one sample in a study of T cell repertoires in cytomegalovirus infection. MiXCR was run by TCRdb on the reads, yielding one entry per CDR3 protein. This table holds under 200,000 distinct CDR3 sequences, under 20% found once. Sequences were obtained from CD8+ T cells from PBMCs. The receptors were gathered from a human donor in good health (CMV status not recorded). Some clones in this sample may be carry-over from other donors' samples.

The sample holds a few counts of this clonotype. The gene calls are TRBV5-1 and TRBJ2-1; the match to TRBD1 covers 10 bases. Germline V gene lookup returns CDR1 SGHRS and CDR2 YFSETQ. The V segment lost 3 bases and the J segment 2 bases; nucleotides outside the gene matches: 2. The CDR3 covers 15 residues. CDR3 sequence (DNA): TGCGCCAGCAGCTCGACAGGGGGCACCTACAATGAGCAGTTCTTC. Translated: CASSSTGGTYNEQFF. Filled out from reference TRBV5-1 and TRBJ2-1, the complete variable domain reads KAGVTQTPRYLIKTRGQQVTLSCSPISGHRSVSWYQQTPGQGLQFLFEYFSETQRNKGNFPGRFSGRQFSNSRSEMNVSTLELGDSALYLCASSSTGGTYNEQFFGPGTRLTVL.

V gene TRBV6-1 combines with J gene TRBJ1-1; D not certain. Germline values: CDR1 MNHNS, CDR2 SASEGT. This CDR3 contains 14 residues. Trimming removed 7 bases from V and 0 bases from J, with 12 bases in between. CDR3 DNA sequence: TGTGCCAGCAAACGGGCTTACATGAACACTGAAGCTTTCTTT. Amino acid sequence: CASKRAYMNTEAFF.

This clonotype was counted a few times. The CDR3: CATSIVTLYEQYF. For the CDR3, the DNA is TGTGCCACCAGCATCGTCACCCTCTACGAGCAGTACTTC. The chain uses TRBV15 and TRBJ2-7, with unresolved D. This CDR3 is 13 amino acids long. Germline CDR1 and CDR2: LNHNV and YYDKDF (reference sequence). Trimming shortened V by 4 bases and J by 3 bases, and 10 bases separated the two germline ends.

This chain links TRBV7-2 with TRBJ2-7; weak D call: TRBD1 (8 bases). Looked up from germline, CDR1 is SGHTA and CDR2 is FQGNSA. Trimming left V 5 bases short and J 0 bases short, with 17 bases between. The CDR3 has 16 amino acids. CDR3 sequence reads: CASSTGGGMGSYEQYF. The CDR3 DNA is TGTGCCAGCAGCACAGGGGGGGGGATGGGCTCCTACGAGCAGTACTTC.

The V gene is TRBV12-5, the J gene TRBJ2-1; unclear D gene. Between the trimmed V and J ends, which lost 3 bases and 8 bases, there was a span of 5 bases. The CDR3 covers 11 residues. The germline V gene encodes CDR1 LGHNT and CDR2 FRNRAP. CDR3 amino acids: CASGFGDEQFF. The CDR3 nucleotides read TGTGCTAGTGGTTTCGGCGATGAGCAGTTCTTC.

This chain uses TRBV7-8 with TRBJ2-2, with D possibly being TRBD2 (5 bases). From germline, CDR1 is SGHVS and CDR2 FQNEAQ. The CDR3 is 17 amino acids. V dropped 1 base and J dropped 0 bases, with 12 bases sitting between them. The CDR3 DNA is TGTGCCAGCAGCTTAGTAAGAGCGGCCGCGAACACCGGGGAGCTGTTTTTT. It encodes CASSLVRAAANTGELFF. Full variable domain (missing parts from reference TRBV7-8 and TRBJ2-2): GAGVSQSPRYKVAKRGQDVALRCDPISGHVSLFWYQQALGQGPEFLTYFQNEAQLDKSGLPSDRFFAERPEGSVSTLKIQRTQQEDSAVYLCASSLVRAAANTGELFFGEGSRLTVL.